These 12 T cell receptor beta chains share one sample of origin, sequenced in a study of technical replicates of blood from a few donors. Clones were sequenced by immunoSEQ multiplex PCR, and TCRdb holds only the in-frame ones, with some missing. The sample yields tens of thousands of clones, approximately 94% seen once. Sequencing was carried out using T cells isolated from PBMCs. All receptors come from a human donor in good health.

This chain uses TRBV27 with TRBJ1-5; 8 positions match TRBD1. V was clipped by 6 bases and J by 4 bases; unmatched bases: 11. Looked up from germline, CDR1 is MNHEY and CDR2 is SMNVEV (reference sequence). The CDR3 totals 16 residues. As DNA, the CDR3 is TGTGCCAGCAGCTTCGAGTGGACAGGGCATAATCAGCCCCAGCATTTT. Its protein is CASSFEWTGHNQPQHF.

V usage is TRBV30 and J usage is TRBJ2-7; 7 nucleotides line up with TRBD2. Trimming cost V 5 bases and J 7 bases; bases outside gene matches: 14. CDR1 and CDR2 (germline): GTSNPN, SVGIG (reference sequence). CDR3 length equals 14 residues. The CDR3 DNA is TGTGCCTGGTCGATTGGGGGGGTTCCTTGGGAGCAGTACTTC. This encodes CAWSIGGVPWEQYF.

The chain carries TRBV20-1 and TRBJ2-5; D remains unclear. V lost 3 bases and J 4 bases, leaving 6 bases between the germline ends. The CDR3 totals 11 residues. Germline loops: CDR1 DFQATT, CDR2 SNEGSKA (reference sequence). The CDR3 bases are TGCAGTGCTAGGATCGGAGAGACCCAGTACTTC. It is translated as CSARIGETQYF.

This rearrangement joins TRBV6-1 to TRBJ2-2, with D tentatively TRBD1 (5 bases). Deletions cut 4 bases from V and 6 bases from J, with 9 bases between. Germline V gene lookup returns CDR1 MNHNS and CDR2 SASEGT. This CDR3 is built from 13 residues. CDR3 in amino acids: CASSVDTSGELFF. The DNA of the CDR3 is TGTGCCAGCAGTGTGGACACCTCCGGGGAGCTGTTTTTT.

V gene TRBV27 combines with J gene TRBJ1-2, with D possibly matching TRBD1 (6 bases). V dropped 5 bases and J dropped 2 bases, with 15 bases sitting between them. The germline gives CDR1 MNHEY, CDR2 SMNVEV (reference sequence). This CDR3 is built from 15 residues. The CDR3 loop is CASSLTGHSNYGYTF. CDR3 nucleotide sequence: TGTGCCAGCAGTCTGACGGGACATAGCAACTATGGCTACACCTTC.

This rearrangement joins TRBV5-1 to TRBJ2-3; 11 bases match TRBD1. Germline V gene data show CDR1 as SGHRS and CDR2 as YFSETQ. This CDR3 is 15 amino acids long. V shed 4 bases, J shed 3 bases, and the junction held 4 bases outside the gene matches. CDR3 sequence (DNA): TGCGCCAGCAGCAGAGGGACAGGGGGAACAGATACGCAGTATTTT. This translates into CASSRGTGGTDTQYF. The full variable domain, rest sourced from reference TRBV5-1 and TRBJ2-3, is KAGVTQTPRYLIKTRGQQVTLSCSPISGHRSVSWYQQTPGQGLQFLFEYFSETQRNKGNFPGRFSGRQFSNSRSEMNVSTLELGDSALYLCASSRGTGGTDTQYFGPGTRLTVL.

Written as DNA, the CDR3 is TGTGCCAGCTCACCTGACAGGGGGCGACATTCAACTAATGAAAAACTGTTTTTT. This encodes CASSPDRGRHSTNEKLFF. The V call is TRBV18, the J call TRBJ1-4, with 10 bases matching TRBD1. Germline V lookup: CDR1 KGHSH, CDR2 LQKENI. This CDR3 region has 18 residues. Unmatched junction bases numbered 7, after V lost 3 bases and J lost 0 bases.

The V call is TRBV5-1, the J call TRBJ2-3, with D tentatively TRBD2 (6 bases). This CDR3 has 14 residues. Germline V lookup: CDR1 SGHRS, CDR2 YFSETQ. Trimming removed 4 bases from V and 6 bases from J, with 15 bases in between. The CDR3 sequence is CASSHGTGLDTQYF. The CDR3 bases are TGCGCCAGCAGCCATGGGACTGGGTTGGATACGCAGTATTTT.

J is TRBJ2-1 and V is TRBV28; D is unclear. Trimming cost V 7 bases and J 2 bases, with 9 bases left between them. This CDR3 contains 13 residues. Germline V gives CDR1 MDHEN, CDR2 SYDVKM. CDR3 sequence reads: CASTPQAYNEQFF. The DNA of the CDR3 is TGTGCCAGCACCCCTCAGGCCTACAATGAGCAGTTCTTC.

The rearrangement joins TRBV18 to TRBJ2-2, with TRBD1 matching 7 bases. The CDR3 spans 15 residues. Trimming removed 3 bases from V and 2 bases from J; junction bases left unmatched: 3. CDR1 and CDR2 (germline): KGHSH, LQKENI. The CDR3 sequence: CASSPPGGNTGELFF. The CDR3 region has the DNA TGTGCCAGCTCACCCCCAGGGGGAAACACCGGGGAGCTGTTTTTT.

The chain couples TRBV19 to TRBJ2-7, with D perhaps matching TRBD2 (5 bases). The CDR3 extends over 15 amino acids. V was shortened by 5 bases and J by 0 bases, with 14 bases between the two germline ends. Per the germline V gene, CDR1 is LNHDA and CDR2 is SQIVND (reference sequence). CDR3 nucleotides: TGTGCCAGTAGTTCATTAAGCGGTCTCTCCTACGAGCAGTACTTC. Its protein is CASSSLSGLSYEQYF.

V is TRBV4-1 and J is TRBJ1-5; D is undetermined. The CDR3 totals 13 residues. Looked up from germline, CDR1 is MGHRA and CDR2 is YSYEKL. V was trimmed by 2 bases and J by 5 bases, leaving 7 bases between them. The CDR3 loop is CASSQYYDQPQHF. The CDR3 DNA reads as TGCGCCAGCAGCCAATACTATGATCAGCCCCAGCATTTT.